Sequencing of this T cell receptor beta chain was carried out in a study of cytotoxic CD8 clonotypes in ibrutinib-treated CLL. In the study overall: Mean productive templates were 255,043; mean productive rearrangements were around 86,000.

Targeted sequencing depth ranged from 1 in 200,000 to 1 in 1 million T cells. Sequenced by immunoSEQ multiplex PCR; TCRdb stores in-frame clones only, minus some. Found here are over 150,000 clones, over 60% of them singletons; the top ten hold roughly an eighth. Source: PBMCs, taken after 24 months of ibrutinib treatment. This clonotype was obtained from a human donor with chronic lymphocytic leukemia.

CDR3 nucleotide sequence: TGTGCCAGCAGCAGAACCGGGACAGGAACCTACGAGCAGTACTTC. It specifies CASSRTGTGTYEQYF. This chain links TRBV9 with TRBJ2-7; 8 bases align to TRBD1. The ends lost 4 bases at V and 2 bases at J; junction bases unmatched: 8. This CDR3 is built from 15 residues. Germline V CDR1 and CDR2: SGDLS, YYNGEE.